These T cell receptor beta chains were read from a single sample in a study of cytomegalovirus exposure and HLA in healthy donors. The data were produced by immunoSEQ multiplex PCR, yet TCRdb's version contains in-frame clones alone and is incomplete. The table lists 95,000 to 110,000 clones. Source material: PBMCs. The receptors originated from a man in his forties or fifties in good health and CMV-seronegative. CDR3s include the opening cysteine and the closing phenylalanine or tryptophan. Each record gives: CDR3 DNA, CDR3 protein, V gene, D gene, J gene. D genes are given only for firm matches.

TGTGCCAGCAGTTACGGCGGCCAATCAGCCCTCCACTTT,CASSYGGQSALHF,TRBV27,.,TRBJ1-6
TGTGCCAGTAGTATAGCCGGGACTAGCGGGAGCTTTACGGGTACGCAGTATTTT,CASSIAGTSGSFTGTQYF,TRBV19,TRBD2,TRBJ2-3
TGTGCCAGCTCATCCCGAGGCTACGAGCAGTACTTC,CASSSRGYEQYF,TRBV18,.,TRBJ2-7
TGCGCCAGCAGTGAGTCGGCATGGACAGGGGCTAGCACAGATACGCAGTATTTT,CASSESAWTGASTDTQYF,TRBV10-1,TRBD1,TRBJ2-3
TGTGCCAGCTCACCCGGGACAGACAACCTGGGTCAGCCCCAGCATTTT,CASSPGTDNLGQPQHF,TRBV18,TRBD1,TRBJ1-5
TGTGCCAGCAGGTTTATGGGGACAGGGGTGGCAGATACGCAGTATTTT,CASRFMGTGVADTQYF,TRBV27,TRBD1,TRBJ2-3
TGTGCCAGCAGTTTAACGACAGCCGCTGGCTATGGCTACACCTTC,CASSLTTAAGYGYTF,TRBV28,.,TRBJ1-2
TGTGCCTGGACGGGGGGGACCGACGAGCAGTACTTC,CAWTGGTDEQYF,TRBV30,TRBD2,TRBJ2-7
.,CASSSPGQGFLETQYF,TRBV5-4,.,TRBJ2-5
TGTGCCAGTCGAGACAGGGGGCTTGTCAATCAGCCCCAGCATTTT,CASRDRGLVNQPQHF,TRBV19,TRBD1,TRBJ1-5
TGTGCCAGCAGCTTAGAAGGGACAAGACGTAACTATGGCTACACCTTC,CASSLEGTRRNYGYTF,TRBV11-2,.,TRBJ1-2
TGTGCCAGCAGTTTATTCTTCAGTAATGAGCAGTTCTTC,CASSLFFSNEQFF,TRBV27,.,TRBJ2-1
TGTGCCAGCAGCCCCCGGACGGTAACGCGGGGAGATACGCAGTATTTT,CASSPRTVTRGDTQYF,TRBV7-8,.,TRBJ2-3
TGTGCCAGCAGGGGACAGGGCACAGATACGCAGTATTTT,CASRGQGTDTQYF,TRBV2,TRBD1,TRBJ2-3
TGTGCCAGCAGTCCCCCCCGGGACAGGAACACTGAAGCTTTCTTT,CASSPPRDRNTEAFF,TRBV27,TRBD1,TRBJ1-1
TGCGCCAGCAGCGGATACGACAGGGGGCTCGACAATGAGCAGTTCTTC,CASSGYDRGLDNEQFF,TRBV5-1,TRBD1,TRBJ2-1
TGTGCCAGCAGTTTTCGGGGGGAGGATTACGAAGAGCAGTACTTC,CASSFRGEDYEEQYF,TRBV27,TRBD2,TRBJ2-7
TGTGCCAGCGGGGTGGGGGGGGAGTCCTACAATGAGCAGTTCTTC,CASGVGGESYNEQFF,TRBV9,TRBD2,TRBJ2-1
TGTGCCAGCAGTTACCTTCAGAAATATCATGAGCAGTTCTTC,CASSYLQKYHEQFF,TRBV6-5,.,TRBJ2-1
TGTGCCAGCAGCCGGACCCAGGGAGGTACCTACGAGCAGTACTTC,CASSRTQGGTYEQYF,TRBV11-2,.,TRBJ2-7
TGTGCCAGTAGTCCCCCCGGGACTATAAATGAGCAGTTCTTC,CASSPPGTINEQFF,TRBV19,TRBD2,TRBJ2-1
TGTGCCAGCAGTTACTCGAAGCCAATTACAGATACGCAGTATTTT,CASSYSKPITDTQYF,TRBV6-5,.,TRBJ2-3
TGTGCCTGGAGTGGGCCGGGGGAGACCCAGTACTTC,CAWSGPGETQYF,TRBV30,.,TRBJ2-5
TGTGCCAGTAGTATCACTGGTTACAGCTCCTACGAGCAGTACTTC,CASSITGYSSYEQYF,TRBV19,.,TRBJ2-7
TGTGCCAGCAGTGTCTTCGCCAGTTATAATTCACCCCTCCACTTT,CASSVFASYNSPLHF,TRBV2,.,TRBJ1-6
TGCGCCAGCAGCCAGAAATTGGTAGGGACAGGGGTTTCAAACTATGGCTACACCTTC,CASSQKLVGTGVSNYGYTF,TRBV4-1,TRBD1,TRBJ1-2
TGCGCCAGCAGCTTGGCGACAGGGCCTACCGGGGAGCTGTTTTTT,CASSLATGPTGELFF,TRBV5-1,TRBD1,TRBJ2-2
TGTGCCAGTAGTTCCCGCCCCGGTCAGTCAGGAACAGATACGCAGTATTTT,CASSSRPGQSGTDTQYF,TRBV19,.,TRBJ2-3
TGCGCCAGCAGCGCGACAGGGGGGGCCTACGAGCAGTACTTC,CASSATGGAYEQYF,TRBV5-1,TRBD1,TRBJ2-7
TGCGCCAGCAGCCCAGCCCGGACAGGGCCCACAGATACGCAGTATTTT,CASSPARTGPTDTQYF,TRBV5-1,TRBD1,TRBJ2-3
TGTGCCTGGACACGACAGGGAGGCGCTGAAGCTTTCTTT,CAWTRQGGAEAFF,TRBV30,TRBD1,TRBJ1-1
TGCGCCAGCAGCTTGGTTGCCGGGACAGGGTCCTACGAGCAGTACTTC,CASSLVAGTGSYEQYF,TRBV5-1,TRBD1,TRBJ2-7
TGTGCCAGCAGTTCGACACCCTATAATTCACCCCTCCACTTT,CASSSTPYNSPLHF,TRBV28,.,TRBJ1-6
TGTGCCAGCAGTTTATTAATGAACACTGAAGCTTTCTTT,CASSLLMNTEAFF,TRBV28,.,TRBJ1-1
TGTGCCAGCAGCGCAGTTGTAGGCTACACCTTC,CASSAVVGYTF,TRBV7-2,.,TRBJ1-2
TGCGCCAGCAGCCAAGATTTGTCGAGGGAGCAGTACTTC,CASSQDLSREQYF,TRBV4-3,.,TRBJ2-7
TGCGCCAGCAGTGGACAGGGGAATGAGAGCCCCGATGAGCAGTTCTTC,CASSGQGNESPDEQFF,TRBV10-1,TRBD1,TRBJ2-1
TGCGCCAGCAGCCAAGAACAGACAGGAGTAAATGAAAAACTGTTTTTT,CASSQEQTGVNEKLFF,TRBV4-1,.,TRBJ1-4
TGTGCCAGCAGCTTCCACAGACAGGGCAACGAGCAGTACTTC,CASSFHRQGNEQYF,TRBV11-2,TRBD1,TRBJ2-7
TGTGCCAGCAGCTCTGACCCTGGACAGGGTTCGTTCCACGAGCAGTACTTC,CASSSDPGQGSFHEQYF,TRBV12-1,.,TRBJ2-7
TGTGCCAGCAGCGTCCCTAGCGGGAGGACTACAGATACGCAGTATTTT,CASSVPSGRTTDTQYF,TRBV5-5,TRBD2,TRBJ2-3
TGTGCCAGCAGACCCGCGGGAACGGGGGACATTCAGTACTTC,CASRPAGTGDIQYF,TRBV27,.,TRBJ2-4
TGTGCCAGCAGCGCCAAGAGGGCAGGGGGTGTATCTGAAGCTTTCTTT,CASSAKRAGGVSEAFF,TRBV7-9,TRBD1,TRBJ1-1
TGTGCCAGCAGCTTAGCCGGGTTTCGCACAGATACGCAGTATTTT,CASSLAGFRTDTQYF,TRBV7-2,.,TRBJ2-3
TGTGCCAGCAGCCAAGACAGCTACGAGCAGTACTTC,CASSQDSYEQYF,TRBV5-4,.,TRBJ2-7